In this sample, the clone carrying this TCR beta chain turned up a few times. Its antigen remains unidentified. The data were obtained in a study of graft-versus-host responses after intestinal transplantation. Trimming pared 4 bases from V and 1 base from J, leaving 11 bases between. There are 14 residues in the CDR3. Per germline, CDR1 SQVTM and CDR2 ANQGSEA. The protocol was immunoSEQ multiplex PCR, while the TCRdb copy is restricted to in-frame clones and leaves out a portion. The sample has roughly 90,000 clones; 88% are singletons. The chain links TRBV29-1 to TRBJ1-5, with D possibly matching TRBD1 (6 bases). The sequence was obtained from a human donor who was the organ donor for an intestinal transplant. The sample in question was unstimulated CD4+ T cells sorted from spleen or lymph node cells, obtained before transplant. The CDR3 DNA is TGCAGCGTTGGGGGACAATCAAGCAATCAGCCCCAGCATTTT. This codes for CSVGGQSSNQPQHF.